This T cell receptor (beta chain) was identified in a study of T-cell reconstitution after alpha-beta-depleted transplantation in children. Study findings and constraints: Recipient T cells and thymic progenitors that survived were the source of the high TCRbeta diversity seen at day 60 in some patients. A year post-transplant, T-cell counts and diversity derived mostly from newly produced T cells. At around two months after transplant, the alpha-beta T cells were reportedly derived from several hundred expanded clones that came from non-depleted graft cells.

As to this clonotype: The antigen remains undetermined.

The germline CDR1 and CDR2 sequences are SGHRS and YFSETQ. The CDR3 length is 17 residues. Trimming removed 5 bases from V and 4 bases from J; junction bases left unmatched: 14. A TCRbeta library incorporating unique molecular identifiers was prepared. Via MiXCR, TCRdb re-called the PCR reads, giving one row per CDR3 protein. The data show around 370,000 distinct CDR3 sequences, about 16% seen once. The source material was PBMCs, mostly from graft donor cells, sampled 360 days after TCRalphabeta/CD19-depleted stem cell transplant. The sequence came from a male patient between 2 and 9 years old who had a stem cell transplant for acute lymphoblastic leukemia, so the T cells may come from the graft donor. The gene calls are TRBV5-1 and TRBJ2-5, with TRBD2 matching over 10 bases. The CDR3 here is CASRRLSPSGRLETQYF. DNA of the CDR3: TGCGCCAGCAGGAGATTGAGTCCTAGCGGGAGACTAGAGACCCAGTACTTC.